This TCR beta chain was profiled in a study of blood T cell repertoires in COVID-19. Study at large: Spain, Italy and the United States supplied samples that represented acute and convalescent COVID-19. PBMCs, B-cell-depleted T cells, or T cells provided the cDNA or gDNA that made up the material.

There are 15 residues in the CDR3. With 4 bases removed from V and 7 bases from J, the gap between germline ends came to 19 bases. The germline CDR1 and CDR2 sequences are KGHSY and FQNENV. Original processing notes: The assay estimated nucleated cells by amplifying reference gene primers. Some clones are missing from TCRdb's copy, which holds only in-frame ones; the method was immunoSEQ multiplex PCR. Clone size and the V and J calls come from that table; the DNA yielded D and trimming. The sample shows some 250,000 clones, 86% of them seen only once. The TCR originated in a man older than 75 with acute or convalescent COVID-19. V is TRBV16 and J is TRBJ1-1, with no clear D. The specimen was peripheral blood. The CDR3 reads CASSPAMGSRGEAFF. For the CDR3, the DNA is TGTGCCAGCAGCCCCGCCATGGGCAGCCGGGGTGAAGCTTTCTTT.